A single sample is the source of the 10 T cell receptor beta chains below, sequenced in a study of blood T cell repertoires in COVID-19. Only in-frame clones appear in the TCRdb table, and some are missing; sequencing was by immunoSEQ multiplex PCR. The repertoire holds approximately 50,000 clones, with roughly 89% as singletons. Sequenced material: peripheral blood. The receptors were gathered from a man between 45 and 60 years old with acute or convalescent COVID-19.

The J gene is TRBJ2-1, the V gene TRBV30; TRBD2 matches 9 bases. The V gene's germline CDR1 is GTSNPN and CDR2 SVGIG (reference sequence). V was clipped by 1 base and J by 7 bases; unmatched bases: 5. This CDR3 has 14 residues. In nucleotides, the CDR3 is TGTGCCTGGAGTGAGCGGGGGGCCTGGAATGAGCAGTTCTTC. It is translated as CAWSERGAWNEQFF.

The chain carries TRBV7-8 and TRBJ1-5; no clear D. Germline values: CDR1 SGHVS, CDR2 FQNEAQ. With 5 bases removed from V and 0 bases from J, the gap between germline ends came to 14 bases. The CDR3 length is 16 residues. The CDR3 coding sequence is TGTGCCAGCAGCACCCAAGGACTATATAGCAATCAGCCCCAGCATTTT. Translated, it gives CASSTQGLYSNQPQHF.

The chain links TRBV20-1 to TRBJ2-1; TRBD2 agrees at 7 bases. The V and J ends lost 3 bases and 2 bases, in that order; junction bases with no gene match: 7. Germline loops: CDR1 DFQATT, CDR2 SNEGSKA (reference sequence). The CDR3 length is 15 residues. The CDR3 DNA sequence: TGCAGTGCTAGTATTCCCGGGAGGCCCTACAATGAGCAGTTCTTC. This gives the protein CSASIPGRPYNEQFF.

The V gene is TRBV5-1, the J gene TRBJ2-3; 8 nucleotides line up with TRBD1. V trimming: 5 bases; J trimming: 2 bases; junction bases outside the gene matches: 10. The CDR3 is 16 amino acids. Germline CDR1 SGHRS, CDR2 YFSETQ. The CDR3 is CASSQGLDRVTDTQYF. In DNA, the CDR3 is TGCGCCAGCAGTCAAGGATTGGACAGGGTCACAGATACGCAGTATTTT.

This chain links TRBV2 with TRBJ2-1, with TRBD2 as a possible D gene (6 bases). Trimming shortened V by 4 bases and J by 8 bases, and 18 bases separated the two germline ends. The germline gives CDR1 SNHLY, CDR2 FYNNEI. The CDR3 is made up of 15 amino acids. CDR3 sequence (DNA): TGTGCCAGCAGTGGGACCCTCGGGGGAAGGGATGAGCAGTTCTTC. This encodes CASSGTLGGRDEQFF.

The CDR3 DNA follows: TGTGCCAGCAGGGGCGACGCGTATTCCACTGAAGCTTTCTTT. Translating gives CASRGDAYSTEAFF. This chain joins TRBV2 and TRBJ1-1; no definite D call. CDR1 is SNHLY and CDR2 is FYNNEI in the germline V gene. The CDR3 covers 14 residues. V was trimmed by 6 bases and J by 4 bases, leaving 15 bases between them.

This chain joins TRBV9 and TRBJ2-1; D ambiguous. The CDR3 has 14 residues. From germline, CDR1 is SGDLS and CDR2 YYNGEE. The V end lost 0 bases, the J end lost 8 bases, and 12 bases lay between the germline ends. As DNA, the CDR3 is TGTGCCAGCAGCGTAGGGGCAGAAACCCATGAGCAGTTCTTC. The encoded protein is CASSVGAETHEQFF.

This clone appeared a single time. The chain employs TRBV19 and TRBJ1-5; 9 bases match TRBD1. The CDR3 runs to 15 residues. The V and J ends lost 0 bases and 4 bases, in that order; junction bases with no gene match: 1. Germline V lookup: CDR1 LNHDA, CDR2 SQIVND (reference sequence). The DNA for the CDR3 is TGTGCCAGTAGTATAGATGGGACAGGGAATCAGCCCCAGCATTTT. Amino acid sequence: CASSIDGTGNQPQHF. Supplemented by reference TRBV19 and TRBJ1-5, the full variable domain reads DGGITQSPKYLFRKEGQNVTLSCEQNLNHDAMYWYRQDPGQGLRLIYYSQIVNDFQKGDIAEGYSVSREKKESFPLTVTSAQKNPTAFYLCASSIDGTGNQPQHFGDGTRLSIL.

Comments on this clone: Compared with germline, one end of the junction differs, possibly owing to a read error. This rearrangement joins TRBV19 to TRBJ2-1; maybe TRBD2 (6 bases). The CDR3 totals 13 residues. CDR1 and CDR2 from the germline V gene are LNHDA and SQIVND (reference sequence). CDR3 region: CASSTSGVGTQIF. The CDR3 coding sequence is TGTGCCAGTAGTACCTCGGGGGTCGGGACTCAAATCTTC.

The V call is TRBV11-2, the J call TRBJ2-7; 8 bases are shared with TRBD1. The germline CDR1 and CDR2 sequences are SGHAT and FQNNGV. The trim removed 5 bases at V and 4 bases at J, leaving 10 bases unmatched. This CDR3 spans 15 amino acids. CDR3 DNA: TGTGCCAGCAGCCAAGAGGGTTACAGGGGGTACGAGCAGTACTTC. This encodes CASSQEGYRGYEQYF.